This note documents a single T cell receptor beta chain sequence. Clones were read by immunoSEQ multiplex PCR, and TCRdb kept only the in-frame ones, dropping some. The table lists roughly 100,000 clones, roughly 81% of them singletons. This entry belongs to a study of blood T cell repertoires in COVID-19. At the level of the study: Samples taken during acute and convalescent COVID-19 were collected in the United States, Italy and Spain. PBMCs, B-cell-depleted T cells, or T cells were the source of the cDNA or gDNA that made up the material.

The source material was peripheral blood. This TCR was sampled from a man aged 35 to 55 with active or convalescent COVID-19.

The CDR3 DNA is TGTGCCACCCTCGCGGGTGCTGGAAACACCATATATTTT. Protein sequence: CATLAGAGNTIYF. V and J are TRBV6-5 and TRBJ1-3; D not resolved. Germline V gene data show CDR1 as MNHEY and CDR2 as SVGAGI. This CDR3 is built from 13 residues. Trimming left V 10 bases short and J 2 bases short, with 12 bases between.